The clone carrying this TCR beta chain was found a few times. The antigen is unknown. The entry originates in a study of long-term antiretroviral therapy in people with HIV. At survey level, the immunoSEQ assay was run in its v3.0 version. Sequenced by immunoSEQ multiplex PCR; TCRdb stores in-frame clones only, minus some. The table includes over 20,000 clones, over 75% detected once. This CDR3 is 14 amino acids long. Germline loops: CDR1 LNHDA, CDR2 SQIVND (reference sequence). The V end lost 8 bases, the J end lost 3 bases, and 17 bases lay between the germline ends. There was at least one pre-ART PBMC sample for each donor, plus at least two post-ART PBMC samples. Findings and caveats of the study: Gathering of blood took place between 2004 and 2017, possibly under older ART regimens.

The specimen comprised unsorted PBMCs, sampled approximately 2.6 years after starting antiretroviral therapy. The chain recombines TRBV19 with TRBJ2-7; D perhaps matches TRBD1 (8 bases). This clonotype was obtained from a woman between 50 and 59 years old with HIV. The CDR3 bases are TGTGCCAGTTCTTCACAGGGGGGGGGCTACGAGCAGTACTTC. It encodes CASSSQGGGYEQYF. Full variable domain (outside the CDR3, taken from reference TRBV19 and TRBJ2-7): DGGITQSPKYLFRKEGQNVTLSCEQNLNHDAMYWYRQDPGQGLRLIYYSQIVNDFQKGDIAEGYSVSREKKESFPLTVTSAQKNPTAFYLCASSSQGGGYEQYFGPGTRLTVT.